The 10 T cell receptor beta chains below all came from one sample that was sequenced in a study of T-cell memory formation after mild COVID-19. TCRdb re-called the 5' RACE reads with MiXCR, one entry per CDR3 protein. The sample consists of 200,000 to 250,000 distinct CDR3 sequences, roughly 10% of them appearing once. Sequencing was done on a sample of PBMCs or a T cell subset sorted from them (not recorded which). These receptors came from a man aged 18-30 years who had mild COVID-19 (a few samples of this study predate the infection). Cell type and time point are not known.

The V and J genes are TRBV25-1 and TRBJ2-5; D unresolved. The CDR3 totals 12 residues. Germline V gene data show CDR1 as MGHDK and CDR2 as SYGVNS. Trimming removed 4 bases at V and 4 bases at J, with 7 bases between. Here the CDR3 DNA reads TGTGCCAGCAGTGTCACGGGAGAGACCCAGTACTTC. It is translated as CASSVTGETQYF.

This clonotype has more than one count but fewer than ten. CDR3 in DNA: TGTGCCAGCAGCGTGTGGGGCGGTAGCAATCAGCCCCAGCATTTT. The encoded protein is CASSVWGGSNQPQHF. This chain joins TRBV9 and TRBJ1-5; D is perhaps TRBD1 (5 bases). The CDR3 is 15 residues long. Germline lookup yields CDR1 SGDLS and CDR2 YYNGEE. Trimming cost V 2 bases and J 0 bases, with 9 bases left between them.

Note on this clonotype: A single base separates this from a much larger clone, so it may be a read error. The chain recombines TRBV7-2 with TRBJ1-2; no definite D call. With 1 base removed from V and 4 bases from J, the gap between germline ends came to 10 bases. Germline lookup yields CDR1 SGHTA and CDR2 FQGNSA. The CDR3 spans 14 residues. The CDR3 sequence is CASSLEGGSYGYTF. The CDR3 DNA sequence: TGTGCCAGCAGCTTAGAAGGCGGATCCTATGGCTACACCTTC. Drawing the rest from reference TRBV7-2 and TRBJ1-2, the complete variable domain is GAGVSQSPSNKVTEKGKDVELRCDPISGHTALYWYRQSLGQGLEFLIYFQGNSAPDKSGLPSDRFSAERTGGSVSTLTIQRTQQEDSAVYLCASSLEGGSYGYTFGSGTRLTVV.

This sequence joins TRBV7-3 and TRBJ1-2, with TRBD1 identical over 9 bases. Unmatched junction bases numbered 8, after V lost 5 bases and J lost 4 bases. The CDR3 consists of 15 residues. Looked up from germline, CDR1 is SGHTA and CDR2 is FQGTGA. Written as DNA, the CDR3 is TGTGCCAGCAGCCAAAGTACAGGGGGCGGCTATGGCTACACCTTC. Its translation: CASSQSTGGGYGYTF.

This clonotype was detected ten times or more. The chain uses TRBV7-3 and TRBJ2-2; D call uncertain. Germline loops: CDR1 SGHTA, CDR2 FQGTGA. This CDR3 is built from 13 residues. Trimming took off 5 bases at V and 5 bases at J, with 9 bases between the two ends. The DNA for the CDR3 is TGTGCCAGCAGCCTGCAGGAGACCGGGGAGCTGTTTTTT. Translation: CASSLQETGELFF.

The chain recombines TRBV12-3 or TRBV12-4 with TRBJ1-5; 8 positions agree with TRBD1. V lost 6 bases to trimming and J lost 0 bases; unmatched junction nucleotides: 1. The CDR3 sequence is 14 residues long. DNA of the CDR3: TGTGCCAGCAGGACAGGGGTTAGCAATCAGCCCCAGCATTTT. Translation: CASRTGVSNQPQHF.

This clonotype has just a few counts. V and J are TRBV9 and TRBJ2-3; D possibly corresponds to TRBD1 (5 bases). The CDR3 is 16 residues long. Germline assignment: CDR1 SGDLS and CDR2 YYNGEE. Trimming took off 4 bases at V and 0 bases at J, with 15 bases between the two ends. In DNA, the CDR3 is TGTGCCAGCAGCCCAGACGACAGACCTAGCACAGATACGCAGTATTTT. This codes for CASSPDDRPSTDTQYF.

This clonotype was observed a handful of times. The chain is built from TRBV7-2 and TRBJ1-6; no clear D. The germline V gene encodes CDR1 SGHTA and CDR2 FQGNSA. V dropped 0 bases and J dropped 9 bases, with 6 bases sitting between them. The CDR3 covers 13 residues. The CDR3: CASSLAPISPLHF. CDR3 DNA: TGTGCCAGCAGCTTAGCGCCGATTTCACCCCTCCACTTT.

A few counts support this clonotype. The chain carries TRBV4-2 and TRBJ1-1; unclear D gene. V was shortened by 1 base and J by 2 bases, with 11 bases between the two germline ends. The CDR3 covers 15 residues. Germline V lookup: CDR1 LGHNA, CDR2 YNFKEQ. CDR3 protein: CASSQASGPNTEAFF. CDR3 in DNA: TGTGCCAGCAGCCAAGCCTCCGGACCTAACACTGAAGCTTTCTTT.

The CDR3 loop is CASSSGGGGPYEQYF. The CDR3 DNA reads as TGTGCCAGCAGTTCCGGGGGGGGAGGCCCCTACGAGCAGTACTTC. V gene TRBV6-5 combines with J gene TRBJ2-7; the match to TRBD2 covers 8 bases. The CDR3 consists of 15 residues. The germline V gene has CDR1 MNHEY and CDR2 SVGAGI. V lost 4 bases, J lost 2 bases, and 7 bases stayed unmatched.